Presented here are 9 T cell receptor beta chains from one specimen sequenced in a study of blood T cell repertoires in COVID-19. Generated by immunoSEQ multiplex PCR, the TCRdb table keeps only in-frame clones and is missing some. There are about 280,000 clones in the sample; roughly 85% occur only once, and about 3% lies in the top ten. Sequencing was done on a sample of peripheral blood. All receptors derive from a woman between 25 and 40 years old with active or convalescent COVID-19.

This rearrangement joins TRBV27 to TRBJ2-7; weak D call: TRBD1 (6 bases). The CDR3 is 16 amino acids. V lost 6 bases, J lost 3 bases, and 21 bases lay in between. Germline CDR1 and CDR2: MNHEY and SMNVEV (reference sequence). The CDR3 region has the DNA TGTGCCAGCAGCTCAAGTGAACCGGGACAAATCTACGAGCAGTACTTC. It encodes CASSSSEPGQIYEQYF.

This rearrangement joins TRBV18 to TRBJ2-3, with TRBD1 matching 7 bases. The V segment lost 3 bases and the J segment 2 bases; nucleotides outside the gene matches: 8. CDR3 length: 16 residues. Germline CDR1 is KGHSH and CDR2 is LQKENI. CDR3 loop: CASSPLRQGPTDTQYF. Here the CDR3 DNA reads TGTGCCAGCTCACCTCTCCGACAGGGACCCACAGATACGCAGTATTTT.

The chain joins TRBV1 to TRBJ2-3; the table assigns TRBD2, which was not confirmed against the DNA. TRBV1 is termed a pseudogene. The CDR3 loop spans 16 amino acids. The CDR3 DNA sequence: TGCACCAGCAGCACACGGAGCGGGGGTTCCACAGATACGCAGTATTTT. It yields the protein CTSSTRSGGSTDTQYF.

The chain combines TRBV7-2 with TRBJ1-3; D unresolved. The V gene lost 1 base and the J gene lost 3 bases, with 10 bases spanning the gap. CDR1 is SGHTA and CDR2 is FQGNSA in the germline V gene. The CDR3 spans 15 residues. CDR3: CASSLVREVGNTIYF. DNA of the CDR3: TGTGCCAGCAGCTTAGTCCGGGAGGTTGGAAACACCATATATTTT.

V gene TRBV15 combines with J gene TRBJ1-6; maybe TRBD1 (5 bases). Per the germline V gene, CDR1 is LNHNV and CDR2 is YYDKDF (reference sequence). This CDR3 spans 16 amino acids. The V and J ends lost 0 bases and 9 bases respectively, with 15 bases between them. The CDR3 DNA reads as TGTGCCACCAGCAGAGATCGGGGGGTTAGGGGTTCACCCCTCCACTTT. This sequence encodes CATSRDRGVRGSPLHF.

The V and J genes are TRBV3-1 (or the pseudogene TRBV3-2) and TRBJ2-3; TRBD2 aligns across 10 bases. The CDR3 consists of 15 residues. The germline CDR1 and CDR2 sequences are LGHDT and YNNKEL (reference sequence). V dropped 0 bases and J dropped 4; count of bases not matched to a gene: 1. The CDR3 here is CASSQDGTSADTQYF. For the CDR3, the DNA is TGTGCCAGCAGCCAAGACGGGACTAGCGCAGATACGCAGTATTTT.

The chain carries TRBV2 and TRBJ1-1, with D hard to call. The CDR3 has 13 residues. The germline V gene has CDR1 SNHLY and CDR2 FYNNEI. The V end lost 8 bases, the J end lost 1 base, and 11 bases lay between the germline ends. The CDR3 region has the DNA TGTGCCAGCTTGGACCGGGAGAACACTGAAGCTTTCTTT. Translating it yields CASLDRENTEAFF.

This sequence joins TRBV6-2 or TRBV6-3 and TRBJ2-1; D is ambiguous. The CDR3 loop spans 12 amino acids. Trimming took off 2 bases at V and 10 bases at J, with 9 bases between the two ends. Germline CDR1 is MNHEY and CDR2 is SVGEGT. The CDR3 bases are TGTGCCAGCAGTTACCGAGAGAGAGAGCAGTTCTTC. This sequence encodes CASSYREREQFF.

V is TRBV2 and J is TRBJ1-2; D is uncertain. V was trimmed by 11 bases and J by 5 bases, leaving 18 bases between them. The CDR3 runs 13 residues. In germline, CDR1 is SNHLY, CDR2 FYNNEI. The CDR3, as DNA: TGTGCCGGAAACGACGGGGAGTGGTATGGCTACACCTTC. Amino acids: CAGNDGEWYGYTF.